This T cell receptor (beta chain) was sequenced in a study of blood T cell repertoires in COVID-19. The table came from immunoSEQ multiplex PCR; TCRdb's copy has only in-frame clones and leaves some out. In the table there are about 110,000 clones, around 90% of which are singletons. Specimen: peripheral blood. This TCR was sampled from a human donor in a cohort sampled during active COVID-19.

CDR3 in amino acids: CSVRQGGDNEQFF. The CDR3 bases are TGCAGCGTTCGGCAGGGAGGGGACAATGAGCAGTTCTTC. The V gene is TRBV29-1, the J gene TRBJ2-1; 7 bases are shared with TRBD2. The ends lost 5 bases at V and 5 bases at J; junction bases unmatched: 6. The CDR3 totals 13 residues. The germline V gene encodes CDR1 SQVTM and CDR2 ANQGSEA.